The present T cell receptor beta chain was sequenced within a study of cytomegalovirus exposure and HLA in healthy donors. Study conclusions and caveats: Fewer N-insertions than the approximately 700-donor mean were reportedly shown by an Asian-associated ancestry cluster in a later analysis. An assumption of roughly uniform sequencing depth across donors underlay the presence/absence analyses. Researchers left out some V segments, among them TRBV6-2 and TRBV6-3, as indistinguishable.

Nominal health characterized the donors when sampled, though unrecorded immune exposures were likely. Details on this clone: Its cognate antigen is unknown.

CDR3 size: 16 residues. The germline gives CDR1 MDHEN, CDR2 SYDVKM. The junction had 13 bases not matched to a gene; V was cut back by 10 bases and J by 0 bases. The primer mix had 60 Vbeta and 13 Jbeta primers. The data were produced by immunoSEQ multiplex PCR, yet TCRdb's version contains in-frame clones alone and is incomplete. Among around 110,000 clones listed, about 70% were seen once. This clonotype originated in a female donor in good health and CMV-seronegative. The V gene is TRBV28, the J gene TRBJ2-3; 7 bases line up with TRBD1. Material for sequencing was PBMCs. CDR3 amino acids: CAIPARDRSSTDTQYF. For the CDR3, the DNA is TGTGCCATCCCGGCTCGGGACAGATCTAGCACAGATACGCAGTATTTT.